These T cell receptor beta chains were read from a single sample in a study of OX40 agonist ivuxolimab in advanced cancers. Repertoires were generated with immunoSEQ multiplex PCR, while TCRdb's copy carries only in-frame clones and drops some. This table holds around 24,000 clones, around 79% found once. The sample here was CD4+ or CD8+ T cells sorted from blood, taken in a trial of the OX40 agonist ivuxolimab. The receptors derive from an adult with an advanced solid tumor such as melanoma, head and neck, liver or kidney cancer. The CDR3 runs from the conserved cysteine through the conserved F or W. Fields, in order: clone size, J gene, D gene, V gene, CDR3 length, CDR3 DNA, CDR3 protein. The D gene is left open where the match is weak. Not all rows give a size; the values are once, few, many and, for expanded clones, a class.

clone size: .; J gene: TRBJ2-7; D gene: .; V gene: TRBV5-5; CDR3 length: 14; CDR3 DNA: TGTGCCAGCAGCTTGGCCCCAGCGTTCTACGAGCAGTACTTC; CDR3 protein: CASSLAPAFYEQYF
clone size: once; J gene: TRBJ2-1; D gene: TRBD2; V gene: TRBV13; CDR3 length: 13; CDR3 DNA: TGTGCCAGCAGCATAGAGGGCTGGGGGGGACAGTTCTTC; CDR3 protein: CASSIEGWGGQFF
clone size: .; J gene: TRBJ2-3; D gene: .; V gene: TRBV23-1; CDR3 length: 17; CDR3 DNA: TGCGCCAGCAGTCAATCAGAACCGACATATAGCACAGATACGCAGTATTTT; CDR3 protein: CASSQSEPTYSTDTQYF
clone size: .; J gene: TRBJ2-1; D gene: .; V gene: TRBV4-1; CDR3 length: 16; CDR3 DNA: TGCGCCAGCAGCCAAAGTAGCGAGAGCTCCTACAATGAGCAGTTCTTC; CDR3 protein: CASSQSSESSYNEQFF
clone size: .; J gene: TRBJ2-7; D gene: .; V gene: TRBV4-1; CDR3 length: 14; CDR3 DNA: TGCGCCAGCAGCCAAGAGCACACGACCTACGAGCAGTACTTC; CDR3 protein: CASSQEHTTYEQYF
clone size: .; J gene: TRBJ2-3; D gene: TRBD2; V gene: TRBV30; CDR3 length: 16; CDR3 DNA: TGTGCCTGGATTACCGGGACTAGCGGCCTCACAGATACGCAGTATTTT; CDR3 protein: CAWITGTSGLTDTQYF
clone size: .; J gene: TRBJ1-1; D gene: TRBD1; V gene: TRBV6-6; CDR3 length: 15; CDR3 DNA: TGTGCCAGCAGTTACCCGACAGGGTTCGGGACTGAAGCTTTCTTT; CDR3 protein: CASSYPTGFGTEAFF
clone size: .; J gene: TRBJ2-7; D gene: TRBD1; V gene: TRBV19; CDR3 length: 15; CDR3 DNA: TGTGCCAGTAGTATGCCCTCGACAGGGGCCTACGAGCAGTACTTC; CDR3 protein: CASSMPSTGAYEQYF
clone size: .; J gene: TRBJ2-7; D gene: .; V gene: TRBV4-2; CDR3 length: 16; CDR3 DNA: TGTGCCAGCAGCACATCCGATAGCGCGCCATCCTACGAGCAGTACTTC; CDR3 protein: CASSTSDSAPSYEQYF
clone size: .; J gene: TRBJ2-7; D gene: .; V gene: TRBV7-9; CDR3 length: 13; CDR3 DNA: TGTGCCAGCAGCGACAGCGAAACCTACGAGCAGTACTTC; CDR3 protein: CASSDSETYEQYF
clone size: .; J gene: TRBJ2-1; D gene: .; V gene: TRBV9; CDR3 length: 12; CDR3 DNA: TGTGCCAGCAGCGCCAATGTGGGTGAGCAGTTCTTC; CDR3 protein: CASSANVGEQFF